This T cell receptor (beta chain) is from a study of technical replicates of blood from a handful of donors. Some clones are missing from TCRdb's copy, which holds only in-frame ones; the method was immunoSEQ multiplex PCR. The sample has about 69,000 clones, around nine tenths seen once. V shed 4 bases, J shed 3 bases, and the junction held 6 bases outside the gene matches. The CDR3 contains 15 residues. From germline, CDR1 is SGHNT and CDR2 YYREEE (reference sequence). The chain links TRBV5-4 to TRBJ2-1, with 8 bases matching TRBD1. The clonotype was recovered from a human donor in good health. Some clones in this sample may be carry-over from other donors' samples. The material sequenced was PBMCs. The CDR3 DNA reads as TGTGCCAGCAGCCAGGACAGGGTAAGCTACAATGAGCAGTTCTTC. It is translated as CASSQDRVSYNEQFF.